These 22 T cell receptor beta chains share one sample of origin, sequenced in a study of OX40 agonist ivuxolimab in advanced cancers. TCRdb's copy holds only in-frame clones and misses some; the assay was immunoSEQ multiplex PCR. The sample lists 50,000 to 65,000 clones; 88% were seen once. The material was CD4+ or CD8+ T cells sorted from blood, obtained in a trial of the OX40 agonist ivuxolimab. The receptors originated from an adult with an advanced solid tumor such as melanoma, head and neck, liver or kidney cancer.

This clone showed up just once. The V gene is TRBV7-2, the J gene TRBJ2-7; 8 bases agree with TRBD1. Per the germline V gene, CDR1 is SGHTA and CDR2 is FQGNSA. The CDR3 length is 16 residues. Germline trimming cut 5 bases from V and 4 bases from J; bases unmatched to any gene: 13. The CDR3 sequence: CASSAAWGQALYEQYF. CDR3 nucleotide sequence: TGTGCCAGCAGCGCCGCGTGGGGACAGGCTCTTTACGAGCAGTACTTC.

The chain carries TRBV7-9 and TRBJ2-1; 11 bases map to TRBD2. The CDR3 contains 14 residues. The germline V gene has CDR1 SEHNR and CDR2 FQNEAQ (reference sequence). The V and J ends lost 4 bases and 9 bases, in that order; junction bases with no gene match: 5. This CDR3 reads CASSSSGRKIEQFF. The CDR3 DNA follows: TGTGCCAGCAGCTCTAGCGGGAGGAAAATTGAGCAGTTCTTC.

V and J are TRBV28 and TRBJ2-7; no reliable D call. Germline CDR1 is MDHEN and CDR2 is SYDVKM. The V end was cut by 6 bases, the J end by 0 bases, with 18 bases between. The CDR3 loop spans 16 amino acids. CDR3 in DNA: TGTGCCAGCAGGGCTGGCGCATGGCGAAGCTCCTACGAGCAGTACTTC. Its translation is CASRAGAWRSSYEQYF.

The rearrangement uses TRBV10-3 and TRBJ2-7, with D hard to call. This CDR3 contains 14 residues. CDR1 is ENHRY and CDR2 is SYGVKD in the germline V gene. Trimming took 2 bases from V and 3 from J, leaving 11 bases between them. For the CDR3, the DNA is TGTGCCATCAGTGAGCCCGGGCCGGACTACGAGCAGTACTTC. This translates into CAISEPGPDYEQYF.

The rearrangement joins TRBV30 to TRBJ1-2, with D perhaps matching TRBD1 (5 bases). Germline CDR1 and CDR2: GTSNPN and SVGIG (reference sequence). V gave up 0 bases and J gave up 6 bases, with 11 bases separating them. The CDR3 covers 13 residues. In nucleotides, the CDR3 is TGTGCCTGGAGTGTAGAGGGGTGGCATGGCTACACCTTC. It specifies CAWSVEGWHGYTF.

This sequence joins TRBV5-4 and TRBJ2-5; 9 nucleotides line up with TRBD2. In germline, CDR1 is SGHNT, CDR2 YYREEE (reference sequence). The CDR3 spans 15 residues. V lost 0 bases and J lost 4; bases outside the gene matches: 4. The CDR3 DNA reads TGTGCCAGCAGCTTGGGCGGGAGGGCCGGAGAGACCCAGTACTTC. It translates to CASSLGGRAGETQYF.

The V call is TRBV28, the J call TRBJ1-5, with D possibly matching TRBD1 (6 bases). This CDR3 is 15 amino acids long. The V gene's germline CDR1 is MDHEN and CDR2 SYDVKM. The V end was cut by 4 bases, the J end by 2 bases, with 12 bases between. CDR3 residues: CASSSGGGRNQPQHF. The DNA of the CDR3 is TGTGCCAGCAGTTCCGGCGGGGGGCGCAATCAGCCCCAGCATTTT. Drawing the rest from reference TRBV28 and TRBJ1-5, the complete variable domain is DVKVTQSSRYLVKRTGEKVFLECVQDMDHENMFWYRQDPGLGLRLIYFSYDVKMKEKGDIPEGYSVSREKKERFSLILESASTNQTSMYLCASSSGGGRNQPQHFGDGTRLSIL.

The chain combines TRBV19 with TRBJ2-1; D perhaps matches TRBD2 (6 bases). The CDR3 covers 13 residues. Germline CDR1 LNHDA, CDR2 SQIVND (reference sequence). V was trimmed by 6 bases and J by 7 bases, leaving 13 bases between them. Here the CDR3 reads CASRKRVSNEQFF. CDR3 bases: TGTGCCAGTAGAAAGCGGGTCTCGAATGAGCAGTTCTTC.

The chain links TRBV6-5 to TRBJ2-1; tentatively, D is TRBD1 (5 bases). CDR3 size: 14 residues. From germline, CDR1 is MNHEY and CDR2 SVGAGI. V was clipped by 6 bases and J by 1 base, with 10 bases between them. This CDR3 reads CASRKTESYNEQFF. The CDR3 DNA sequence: TGTGCCAGCAGGAAGACAGAGTCCTACAATGAGCAGTTCTTC.

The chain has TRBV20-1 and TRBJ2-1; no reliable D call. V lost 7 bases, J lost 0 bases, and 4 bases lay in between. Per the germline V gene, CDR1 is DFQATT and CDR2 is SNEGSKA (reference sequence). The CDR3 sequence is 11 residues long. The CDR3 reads CSVSSYNEQFF. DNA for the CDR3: TGCAGTGTTTCCTCCTACAATGAGCAGTTCTTC.

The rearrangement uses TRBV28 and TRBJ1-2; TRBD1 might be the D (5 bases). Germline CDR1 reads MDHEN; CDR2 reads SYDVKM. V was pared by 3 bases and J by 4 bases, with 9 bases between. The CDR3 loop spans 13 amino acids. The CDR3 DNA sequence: TGTGCCAGCAGTTTCTCGGGGACCTATGGCTACACCTTC. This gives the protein CASSFSGTYGYTF.

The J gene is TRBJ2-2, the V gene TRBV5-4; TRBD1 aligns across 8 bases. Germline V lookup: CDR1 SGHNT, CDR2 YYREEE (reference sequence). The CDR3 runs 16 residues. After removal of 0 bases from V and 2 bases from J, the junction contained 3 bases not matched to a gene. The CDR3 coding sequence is TGTGCCAGCAGCTTGGGAGGACAGGGTAACACCGGGGAGCTGTTTTTT. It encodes CASSLGGQGNTGELFF.

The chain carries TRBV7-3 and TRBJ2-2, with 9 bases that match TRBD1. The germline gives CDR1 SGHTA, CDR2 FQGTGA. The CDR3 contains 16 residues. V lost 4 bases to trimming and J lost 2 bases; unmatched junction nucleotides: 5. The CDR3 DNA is TGTGCCAGCAGCTCACGGGACAGGGTAAACACCGGGGAGCTGTTTTTT. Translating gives CASSSRDRVNTGELFF.

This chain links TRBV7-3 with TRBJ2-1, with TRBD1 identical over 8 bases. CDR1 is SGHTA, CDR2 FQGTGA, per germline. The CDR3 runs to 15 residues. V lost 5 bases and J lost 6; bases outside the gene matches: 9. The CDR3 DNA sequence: TGTGCCAGCAGCACAAGGACAGGGTTGCGCAATGAGCAGTTCTTC. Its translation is CASSTRTGLRNEQFF.

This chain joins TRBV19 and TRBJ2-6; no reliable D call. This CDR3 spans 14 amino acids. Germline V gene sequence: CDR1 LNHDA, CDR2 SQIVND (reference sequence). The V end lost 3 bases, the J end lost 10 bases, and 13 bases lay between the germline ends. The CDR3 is CASSMLFDLNVLTF. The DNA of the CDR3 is TGTGCCAGTAGTATGTTATTCGATCTTAACGTCCTGACTTTC.

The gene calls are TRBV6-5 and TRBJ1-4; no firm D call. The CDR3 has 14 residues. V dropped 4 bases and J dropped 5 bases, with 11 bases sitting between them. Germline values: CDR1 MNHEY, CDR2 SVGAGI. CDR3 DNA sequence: TGTGCCAGCAGTTGGGGAGGGATGAATGAAAAACTGTTTTTT. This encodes CASSWGGMNEKLFF.

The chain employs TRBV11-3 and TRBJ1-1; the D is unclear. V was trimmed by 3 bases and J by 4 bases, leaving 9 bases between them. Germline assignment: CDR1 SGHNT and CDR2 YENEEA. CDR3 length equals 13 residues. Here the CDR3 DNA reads TGTGCCAGCAGCTTGGAGGGAATCACTGAAGCTTTCTTT. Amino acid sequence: CASSLEGITEAFF.

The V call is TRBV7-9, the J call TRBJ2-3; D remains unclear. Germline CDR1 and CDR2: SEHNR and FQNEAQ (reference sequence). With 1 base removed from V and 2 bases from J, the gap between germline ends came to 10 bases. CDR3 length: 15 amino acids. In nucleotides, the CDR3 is TGTGCCAGCAGCTTAGGGTCCCGGACCACAGATACGCAGTATTTT. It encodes CASSLGSRTTDTQYF.

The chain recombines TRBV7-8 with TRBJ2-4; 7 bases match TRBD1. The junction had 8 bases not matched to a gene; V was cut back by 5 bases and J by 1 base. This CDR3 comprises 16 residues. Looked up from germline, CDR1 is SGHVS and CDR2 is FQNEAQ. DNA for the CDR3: TGTGCCAGCAGCCCGCTCGTACAGGGGGCCAAAAACATTCAGTACTTC. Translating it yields CASSPLVQGAKNIQYF.

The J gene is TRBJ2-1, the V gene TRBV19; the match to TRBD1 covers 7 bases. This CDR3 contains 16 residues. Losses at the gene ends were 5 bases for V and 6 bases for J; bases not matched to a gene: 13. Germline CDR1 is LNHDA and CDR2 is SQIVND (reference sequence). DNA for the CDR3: TGTGCCAGTAGTCCGGGACAGATTAGTTTTTTCAATGAGCAGTTCTTC. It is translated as CASSPGQISFFNEQFF.

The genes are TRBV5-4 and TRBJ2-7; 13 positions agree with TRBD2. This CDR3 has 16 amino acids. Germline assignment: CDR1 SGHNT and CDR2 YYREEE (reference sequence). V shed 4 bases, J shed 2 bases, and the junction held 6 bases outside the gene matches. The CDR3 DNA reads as TGTGCCAGCAGCGGCGGGGGGACTAGCGGGGCCTACGAGCAGTACTTC. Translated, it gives CASSGGGTSGAYEQYF.

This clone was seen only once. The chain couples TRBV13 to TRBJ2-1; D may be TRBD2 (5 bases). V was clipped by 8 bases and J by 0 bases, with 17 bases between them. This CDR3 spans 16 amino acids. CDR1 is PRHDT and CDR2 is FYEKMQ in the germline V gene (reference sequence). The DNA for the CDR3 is TGTGCCAGCCGAAAGAATTACGGGGTCTCCTACAATGAGCAGTTCTTC. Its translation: CASRKNYGVSYNEQFF.